This T cell receptor beta chain derives from a study of shared clonotypes between healthy human individuals. Overall study context: Researchers assigned three CD4 naive, three CD4 memory, two CD8 naive and one CD8 memory plate to each donor.

For this clone: What it binds is not known.

A deep-level run was used for the assay. The assay was immunoSEQ multiplex PCR, and TCRdb's table has in-frame clones only and misses some. Among 1,400,000 or so clones listed, just under 99% were seen once. V was shortened by 0 bases and J by 1 base, with 18 bases between the two germline ends. This CDR3 is built from 18 residues. The germline gives CDR1 SGHDN, CDR2 FVKESK. Study-level findings and limits: When compared with the clonotypes that were shared by all four sorted-subset donors, the non-shared clonotypes turned out to have lower generation probabilities. A handful of donors held about 5% of naive CD4 clonotypes in common.

The sequenced material came from naive CD4+ T cells sorted from blood. This sample's subset: CD45RA+ positively selected. The receptor comes from a man aged 25-40 years in good health. V is TRBV14 and J is TRBJ1-1, with D unclear. CDR3 nucleotides: TGTGCCAGCAGCCAAGAGGTCGTCGGTCTATGGCGGAACACTGAAGCTTTCTTT. Translated: CASSQEVVGLWRNTEAFF.